These 9 T cell receptor beta chains share one sample of origin, sequenced in a study of immune characterization of retroperitoneal liposarcoma. Using its own MiXCR run on the PCR reads, TCRdb lists one record per CDR3 protein. This sample has more than 9,500 distinct CDR3 sequences, with approximately 26% found just once. Sequencing was done on a sample of tumor tissue. The receptors shown here come from a female donor with retroperitoneal liposarcoma.

The rearrangement joins TRBV10-1 to TRBJ2-3, with 10 nucleotides matching TRBD2. The germline gives CDR1 WNHNN, CDR2 SYGVQD (reference sequence). The CDR3 is made up of 16 amino acids. J was trimmed by 1 base and V by 6 bases; bases with no gene match: 7. The CDR3 loop is CASSPNLAGGTDTQYF. CDR3 nucleotides: TGCGCCAGCAGCCCCAATCTAGCGGGGGGCACAGATACGCAGTATTTT.

This clonotype was observed at least ten times. V and J are TRBV6-1 and TRBJ2-2; D is unresolved. The CDR3 extends over 16 amino acids. With 2 bases removed from V and 0 bases from J, the gap between germline ends came to 10 bases. The V gene's germline CDR1 is MNHNS and CDR2 SASEGT. As DNA, the CDR3 is TGTGCCAGCAGTGAACAGATAGGGTCGAACACCGGGGAGCTGTTTTTT. It specifies CASSEQIGSNTGELFF.

The chain joins TRBV27 to TRBJ2-1, with TRBD1 identical over 7 bases. Unmatched junction bases numbered 15, after V lost 0 bases and J lost 10 bases. CDR1 and CDR2 (germline): MNHEY, SMNVEV (reference sequence). The CDR3 runs to 17 residues. The CDR3 spells CASSLSERPGGSYEQFF. CDR3 bases: TGTGCCAGCAGTTTATCTGAGCGTCCAGGGGGATCCTACGAGCAGTTCTTC.

This clonotype was detected a few times. The rearrangement links TRBV6-2 or TRBV6-3 to TRBJ2-1, with TRBD1 matching over 8 bases. Germline CDR1 reads MNHEY; CDR2 reads SVGEGT. The CDR3 is 15 residues long. The ends lost 2 bases at V and 3 bases at J; junction bases unmatched: 3. The DNA of the CDR3 is TGTGCCAGCAGTTACGGACAGGGTCACTACAATGAGCAGTTCTTC. Its translation is CASSYGQGHYNEQFF.

This clonotype showed up just a few times. The V and J genes are TRBV12-3 or TRBV12-4 and TRBJ2-7; 12 nucleotides agree with TRBD2. Trimming cost V 6 bases and J 2 bases; bases outside gene matches: 5. The CDR3 extends over 15 amino acids. As DNA, the CDR3 is TGTGCCAGCAGGGGGGGGACTAGCGGGCCCTACGAGCAGTACTTC. As protein: CASRGGTSGPYEQYF.

Within the sample, this clonotype is medium-sized. The chain is built from TRBV12-3 or TRBV12-4 and TRBJ2-5; 8 bases are a match to TRBD1. CDR3 length: 15 amino acids. Trimming at V came to 6 bases and at J to 3 bases, leaving 9 bases not matched to a gene. The CDR3 spells CASSPGTGREETQYF. CDR3 bases: TGTGCCAGCAGCCCCGGGACAGGACGGGAAGAGACCCAGTACTTC.

By sample fraction, this clonotype is medium-sized. The chain uses TRBV7-2 and TRBJ2-1; 11 bases line up with TRBD2. The V segment lost 2 bases and the J segment 3 bases; nucleotides outside the gene matches: 9. CDR3 length: 18 residues. Germline V lookup: CDR1 SGHTA, CDR2 FQGNSA. Written as DNA, the CDR3 is TGTGCCAGCAGCTTAAGGGTCACTAGCGGGAGATTCTACAATGAGCAGTTCTTC. Its protein product is CASSLRVTSGRFYNEQFF.

The chain joins TRBV12-3 or TRBV12-4 to TRBJ1-1, with D possibly being TRBD1 (6 bases). The CDR3 has 15 residues. V shed 1 base and J shed 5 bases, with 14 bases lying between them. CDR3 nucleotides: TGTGCCAGCAGTTTAGTACGGGGGGCAAGGACTGAAGCTTTCTTT. Residues: CASSLVRGARTEAFF.

The chain joins TRBV7-9 to TRBJ2-3; D unclear. The CDR3 sequence is 13 residues long. In germline, CDR1 is SEHNR, CDR2 FQNEAQ (reference sequence). The V end was cut by 0 bases, the J end by 3 bases, with 4 bases between. As DNA, the CDR3 is TGTGCCAGCAGCTTAGCGGAGACAGATACGCAGTATTTT. This sequence encodes CASSLAETDTQYF.